Detailed here is one T cell receptor beta chain. Its antigen is unidentified. These data come from a study of CD4 T cells in relation to SARS-CoV-2 and coronaviruses. Looking at the study overall: The restricting HLA molecule for shared crossreactive spike epitopes was mapped.

Produced via immunoSEQ multiplex PCR; TCRdb's table is partial and in-frame only. The sample holds approximately 70,000 clones, roughly 93% seen once. Trimming took off 0 bases at V and 9 bases at J, with 6 bases between the two ends. Per germline, CDR1 SGHRS and CDR2 YFSETQ. The CDR3 is 11 residues long. The study's findings and limits: Memory recall responses, not primary responses primed in culture, are what the assay detects. The cross-reactivity analysis covered only spike protein, not other viral proteins. Each donor contributed either pre-pandemic or post-infection samples, not both.

Unexposed donor CD4+ T cells date from about 2011-2018, before the COVID-19 pandemic. The sequence was obtained from a human donor in good health. Specimen: naive CD4+ T cells from PBMCs. As for subset: naive CD4+ T cells isolated by negative enrichment. J is TRBJ1-1 and V is TRBV5-1; D unclear. CDR3 region: CASSLDEKAFF. The DNA of the CDR3 is TGCGCCAGCAGCTTGGACGAGAAAGCTTTCTTT.